Listed below are T cell receptor beta chains from one sample, sequenced in a study of cytomegalovirus exposure and HLA in healthy donors. The assay was immunoSEQ multiplex PCR, and TCRdb's table has in-frame clones only and misses some. This table holds about 200,000 clones, about 80% found once. The sample comprised PBMCs. Receptors originate from a man between 35 and 55 years old in good health and CMV-seropositive. Each CDR3 is given with its conserved first and last residue. A D gene is named only where the DNA matches it firmly. Size values are once, few and many counts, or a class for expanded clones, and some rows have none.

D gene	V gene	clone size	J gene	CDR3 protein	CDR3 DNA
TRBD2	TRBV6-5	NA	TRBJ2-1	CASRQTSEDNEQFF	TGTGCCAGCAGGCAGACTAGCGAGGACAATGAGCAGTTCTTC
TRBD2	TRBV5-6	NA	TRBJ2-7	CASSITSGGSYEQYF	TGTGCCAGCAGCATAACTAGCGGGGGATCCTACGAGCAGTACTTC
NA	TRBV5-1	NA	TRBJ1-2	CASSLIFGSGNNGYTF	TGCGCCAGCAGCTTGATTTTCGGATCAGGGAATAATGGCTACACCTTC
NA	TRBV7-8	once	TRBJ2-4	CASSQLTGEIAKNIQYF	TGTGCCAGCAGCCAACTTACGGGAGAGATAGCCAAAAACATTCAGTACTTC
TRBD2	TRBV11-2	NA	TRBJ2-1	CASSLVGTGLPYNEQFF	TGTGCCAGCAGCTTAGTTGGTACGGGACTACCTTACAATGAGCAGTTCTTC
NA	TRBV5-6	NA	TRBJ2-7	CASSFDRSLYEQYF	TGTGCCAGCAGCTTCGACAGGTCCCTCTACGAGCAGTACTTC
NA	TRBV10-3	NA	TRBJ1-1	CAISDSPGQSEAFF	TGTGCCATCAGTGACTCCCCGGGACAATCTGAAGCTTTCTTT
TRBD1	TRBV5-6	few	TRBJ2-6	CASSSTGGRPGANVLTF	TGTGCCAGCAGTTCCACAGGGGGGAGGCCTGGGGCCAACGTCCTGACTTTC
NA	TRBV7-2	NA	TRBJ1-1	CASSLYGGAQRTEAFF	TGTGCCAGCAGCTTATACGGGGGGGCGCAGAGGACTGAAGCTTTCTTT
NA	TRBV7-7	NA	TRBJ1-5	CASSSDCKGNSNQPQHF	TGTGCCAGCAGCTCCGACTGTAAGGGGAATAGCAATCAGCCCCAGCATTTT
NA	TRBV5-1	once	TRBJ2-7	CASSLGTEHYEQYF	TGCGCCAGCAGCCTAGGGACTGAGCACTACGAGCAGTACTTC
TRBD1	TRBV10-3	NA	TRBJ1-2	CATNDQQGARYGYTF	TGTGCCACCAACGACCAACAGGGGGCAAGATATGGCTACACCTTC
NA	TRBV5-4	NA	TRBJ1-3	CASSPGALSGNTIYF	TGTGCCAGCAGCCCCGGTGCCCTCTCTGGAAACACCATATATTTT
NA	TRBV5-4	once	TRBJ1-3	CASSLTGSGNTIYF	TGTGCCAGCAGCCTAACAGGGTCTGGAAACACCATATATTTT
NA	TRBV19	NA	TRBJ1-1	CASIPPGGFQEAFF	TGTGCCAGTATTCCCCCGGGTGGGTTCCAAGAAGCTTTCTTT
TRBD1	TRBV25-1	NA	TRBJ1-1	CASVGQGGTEAFF	TGTGCCAGCGTAGGACAGGGCGGGACTGAAGCTTTCTTT
TRBD2	TRBV7-3	once	TRBJ2-4	CASRSPGLAGGTKNIQYF	TGTGCCAGCAGGTCGCCGGGACTAGCGGGGGGTACCAAAAACATTCAGTACTTC
TRBD1	TRBV6-1	few	TRBJ1-5	CASSEGFQGGAWDQPQHF	TGTGCCAGCAGTGAAGGGTTTCAGGGGGGCGCCTGGGATCAGCCCCAGCATTTT
NA	TRBV21-1	NA	TRBJ1-4	CASPFGGEDNEKLFF	TGTGCCAGTCCCTTTGGGGGCGAAGACAATGAAAAACTGTTTTTT
TRBD2	TRBV5-6	NA	TRBJ2-7	CASSLFSSGAYEQYF	TGTGCCAGCAGCTTGTTTTCTAGCGGGGCCTACGAGCAGTACTTC
NA	TRBV9	NA	TRBJ1-4	CASSVSGHATNEKLFF	TGTGCCAGCAGCGTTTCAGGGCATGCAACTAATGAAAAACTGTTTTTT
TRBD2	TRBV4-1	NA	TRBJ2-7	CASSQDSSGLAGCEQYF	TGCGCCAGCAGCCAAGACTCCTCGGGACTAGCGGGGTGCGAGCAGTACTTC
TRBD2	TRBV5-1	NA	TRBJ2-1	CASSTGGGLSYNEQFF	TGCGCCAGCAGCACCGGGGGGGGGCTGTCCTACAATGAGCAGTTCTTC
TRBD1	TRBV4-1	NA	TRBJ1-5	CASSQERGLNQPQHF	TGCGCCAGCAGCCAAGAAAGGGGGCTGAATCAGCCCCAGCATTTT
NA	TRBV6-1	few	TRBJ2-7	CASTGQAYEQYF	TGTGCCAGCACGGGACAAGCCTACGAGCAGTACTTC
TRBD1	TRBV15	NA	TRBJ2-5	CATSRLSGTGARETQYF	TGTGCCACCAGCAGGCTCTCGGGGACAGGGGCGCGAGAGACCCAGTACTTC
TRBD1	TRBV5-6	NA	TRBJ1-4	CASSSMGGTGGATNEKLFF	TGTGCCAGCAGCTCTATGGGTGGAACAGGGGGAGCAACTAATGAAAAACTGTTTTTT
NA	TRBV29-1	NA	TRBJ1-1	CSVEGVQAFAEAFF	TGCAGCGTTGAGGGTGTACAGGCTTTCGCTGAAGCTTTCTTT
NA	TRBV29-1	NA	TRBJ1-5	CSVVTGTSNQPQHF	TGCAGCGTTGTGACGGGAACTAGCAATCAGCCCCAGCATTTT
NA	TRBV7-8	few	TRBJ2-7	CASSLTSRTRRPSGQYF	TGTGCCAGCAGCTTAACCTCTCGGACACGGCGACCCTCTGGGCAGTACTTC
NA	TRBV6-1	few	TRBJ2-7	CASIRGYEQYF	TGTGCCAGCATACGCGGTTACGAGCAGTACTTC
NA	TRBV15	NA	TRBJ1-6	CATSREAGNSPLHF	TGTGCCACCAGCAGAGAAGCGGGGAATTCACCCCTCCACTTT
NA	TRBV5-1	NA	TRBJ2-3	CASRVGNLDTQYF	TGCGCCAGTCGGGTTGGCAATCTGGATACGCAGTATTTT
NA	TRBV25-1	NA	TRBJ1-3	CASSERAGVNTIYF	TGTGCCAGCAGTGAAAGGGCAGGGGTGAACACCATATATTTT
NA	TRBV7-6	few	TRBJ1-3	CASSLNRAGNTIYF	TGTGCCAGCAGCTTAAACAGGGCTGGAAACACCATATATTTT
TRBD2	TRBV7-3	NA	TRBJ2-1	CASSFGPRTRGNEQFF	TGTGCCAGCAGCTTCGGACCGCGGACTAGGGGCAATGAGCAGTTCTTC